This T cell receptor beta chain was retrieved from a study of Graves' ophthalmopathy and Graves' hyperthyroidism. Study at large: Sampling took place at initial diagnosis, with peripheral blood obtained before any treatment.

This clonotype has a single count. Given a much more abundant clone one base away, this may be a read error. CDR3 length: 17 residues. In germline, CDR1 is MNHEY, CDR2 SMNVEV (reference sequence). Amplifying from RNA transcripts, the study obtained TCR beta CDR3 regions. First-round RT-PCR used HTBI primers; second-round multiplex PCR followed. TCRdb analysed the multiplex PCR reads with MiXCR anew, one entry per CDR3 protein. Of about 220,000 distinct CDR3 sequences detected, 20% to 25% appear once; the ten largest clones hold 35% to 55%. The rearrangement links TRBV27 to TRBJ2-7, with TRBD2 matching over 14 bases. The sequence was obtained from a woman aged 50 to 60 with Graves' ophthalmopathy. Sequencing was done on a sample of peripheral blood. DNA of the CDR3: TGTGTCAGCAGTAAAACCGGGACTAGCGGGAGTAGCGACGAGCAGTACTTC. It codes for CVSSKTGTSGSSDEQYF.